This record looks at one T cell receptor beta chain sequence and its context. The antigen is undetermined. Sequencing used immunoSEQ multiplex PCR; TCRdb keeps in-frame clones, though not all of them. The sample yields over 95,000 clones, just over 90% seen once. This sample was taken from a study of T cell responses to AZD1222 COVID-19 vaccine. Regarding the study as a whole: There were mostly white British donors and more females than males, and clonal diversity was possibly underestimated. Just a handful of people given AZD1222 tested seropositive at baseline. Spike was spanned by vaccine-associated CD4 TCRs, with dominance at 160-218 and 743-854. Nearly half of spike-specific TCRs reportedly target variant regions that are unmutated in the B.1.351 and B.1.1.7 variants.

The sequenced sample was peripheral blood, obtained on day 0 of AZD1222 vaccination. The receptor was derived from an adult in good health.

The CDR3 spells CASTQGQGTEAFF. The CDR3 nucleotides are TGTGCCAGCACCCAGGGACAGGGGACCGAAGCTTTCTTT. This rearrangement joins TRBV7-9 to TRBJ1-1; 10 nucleotides agree with TRBD1. This CDR3 is 13 amino acids long. Germline V lookup: CDR1 SEHNR, CDR2 FQNEAQ (reference sequence). Trimming removed 7 bases from V and 8 bases from J; junction bases left unmatched: 7.